This is a list of T cell receptor beta chains from one sample in a study of blood T cell repertoires in COVID-19. The data were produced by immunoSEQ multiplex PCR, yet TCRdb's version contains in-frame clones alone and is incomplete. The table lists some 200,000 clones, about 75% of them singletons. Source material: peripheral blood. The origin of the receptors is a woman in her forties or fifties with active or convalescent COVID-19. Each CDR3 is given with its conserved first and last residue. The order of the fields is V gene, J gene, clone size, D gene, CDR3 DNA, CDR3 protein. D genes are given only for firm matches. Size is stated for part of the rows, as once, few or many counts, or as a class when the clone is expanded.

v_call: TRBV6-4
j_call: TRBJ1-2
clone_size: NA
d_call: TRBD1
cdr3_nt: TGTGCCACCTCGGCCGGGACAGGGGATTCGTCGATCTATGGCTACACCTTC
cdr3_aa: CATSAGTGDSSIYGYTF

v_call: TRBV4-3
j_call: TRBJ1-5
clone_size: once
d_call: NA
cdr3_nt: TGCGCCAGCAGCCTCAACCGGGATAGCGGATGGCCCCAGCATTTT
cdr3_aa: CASSLNRDSGWPQHF

v_call: TRBV30
j_call: TRBJ1-6
clone_size: few
d_call: NA
cdr3_nt: TGTGCCTGGAGTGTAGGGGGATTGTCTTCACCCCTCCACTTT
cdr3_aa: CAWSVGGLSSPLHF

v_call: TRBV10-3
j_call: TRBJ1-2
clone_size: NA
d_call: NA
cdr3_nt: TGTGCCATCAGTGCGGGAGCAACCTCTAACTATGGCTACACCTTC
cdr3_aa: CAISAGATSNYGYTF

v_call: TRBV4-3
j_call: TRBJ2-7
clone_size: many
d_call: NA
cdr3_nt: TGCGCCAGCAGCCGGTCTCAGGGCCTGATCTACGAGCAGTACTTC
cdr3_aa: CASSRSQGLIYEQYF

v_call: TRBV18
j_call: TRBJ1-5
clone_size: NA
d_call: NA
cdr3_nt: TGTGCCAGCTCACCTGGGCCCACCCTGGTGGGCAATCAGCCCCAGCATTTT
cdr3_aa: CASSPGPTLVGNQPQHF

v_call: TRBV12-5
j_call: TRBJ2-5
clone_size: NA
d_call: NA
cdr3_nt: TGTGCTAGTGGTTTGCATGGGGGCCGAGAGACCCAGTACTTC
cdr3_aa: CASGLHGGRETQYF

v_call: TRBV7-2
j_call: TRBJ1-2
clone_size: NA
d_call: NA
cdr3_nt: TGTGCCAGCAGCAGACATTCTTCCCACTATGGCTACACCTTC
cdr3_aa: CASSRHSSHYGYTF

v_call: TRBV19
j_call: TRBJ2-2
clone_size: NA
d_call: TRBD1
cdr3_nt: TGTGCCAGTAACCGACAGGGCGCGGCCGGGGAGCTGTTTTTT
cdr3_aa: CASNRQGAAGELFF

v_call: TRBV30
j_call: TRBJ2-3
clone_size: NA
d_call: NA
cdr3_nt: TGTGCCTGGAGTCTTCAGGACTACCAGAGAGATACGCAGTATTTT
cdr3_aa: CAWSLQDYQRDTQYF

v_call: TRBV6-6
j_call: TRBJ2-1
clone_size: NA
d_call: NA
cdr3_nt: TGTGCCAGCATCCGGAGCGGTAGCTCCTACAATGAGCAGTTCTTC
cdr3_aa: CASIRSGSSYNEQFF